In this sample, the clone carrying this T cell receptor beta chain turned up a few times. Its antigen is not known. Isolated RNA was reverse transcribed into cDNA used as the sequencing template. Profiled with immunoSEQ multiplex PCR; TCRdb holds only in-frame clones, not every one. The sample consists of a few hundred thousand clones, around 67% of them appearing once. This specimen belongs to a study of CD8+ T cells in alopecia areata. The study, taken as a whole, reports: It was lesional scalp, especially alopecia totalis/universalis, that showed higher clonality than normal scalp.

The germline CDR1 and CDR2 sequences are SGDLS and YYNGEE. This CDR3 has 14 residues. Trimming at V came to 3 bases and at J to 8 bases, leaving 8 bases not matched to a gene. Here the sequenced sample was CD4+ T cells sorted from blood, taken at week 0. This sequence joins TRBV9 and TRBJ2-5, with 9 bases that match TRBD1. This receptor was identified in a human donor with alopecia areata. The CDR3, as DNA: TGTGCCAGCAGCGAACTCGGACAGGGGATAACCCAGTACTTC. This gives the protein CASSELGQGITQYF.